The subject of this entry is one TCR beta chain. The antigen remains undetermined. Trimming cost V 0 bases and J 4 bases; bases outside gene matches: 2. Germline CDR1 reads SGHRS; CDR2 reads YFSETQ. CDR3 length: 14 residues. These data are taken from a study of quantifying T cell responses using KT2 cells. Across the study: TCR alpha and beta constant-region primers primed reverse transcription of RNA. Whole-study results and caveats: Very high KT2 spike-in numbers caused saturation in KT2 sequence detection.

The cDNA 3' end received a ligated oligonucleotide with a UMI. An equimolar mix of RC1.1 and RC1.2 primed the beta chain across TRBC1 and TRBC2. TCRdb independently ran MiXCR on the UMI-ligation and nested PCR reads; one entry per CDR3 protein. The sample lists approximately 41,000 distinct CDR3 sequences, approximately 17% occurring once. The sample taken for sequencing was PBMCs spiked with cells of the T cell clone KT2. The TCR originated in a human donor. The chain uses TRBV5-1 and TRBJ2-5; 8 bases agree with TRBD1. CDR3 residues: CASSLVTGAETQYF. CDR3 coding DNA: TGCGCCAGCAGCTTGGTGACAGGGGCAGAGACCCAGTACTTC.